This T cell receptor beta chain was found in a study of shared clonotypes between healthy human individuals (dated by TCRdb to the early 2020s). Describing the broader study: A few men and a couple of women, aged 18 to 49 years, made up the cohort. Per donor, three plates each were used for CD4 naive and CD4 memory, two for CD8 naive, and one for CD8 memory. The study deeply sequenced blood TCR repertoires of about five healthy adults to estimate repertoire size and the extent of clonotype sharing between individuals. To increase sequencing depth and limit assay-specific biases, TCR repertoire library preparation and sequencing were carried out by different laboratories using diverse techniques. Between about 0.94 and 8.9 billion PBMCs per donor were obtained by leukapheresis.

Study-wide conclusions, independent of this receptor: Pairwise subsampling led to the expectation that sequencing depth would affect the degree of clonotype sharing among donors. Even with the large sequencing depth, rarefaction of the sorted-subset datasets indicated that sequencing was incomplete. Higher generation probabilities were observed for clonotypes shared by all four sorted-subset donors than for non-shared clonotypes. When a handful of donors were compared, the shared fraction of clonotypes was about 5% for naive CD4, 3.5% for naive CD8, about 2.4% for memory CD4, and 0.3% to 0.5% for memory CD8. Because the study included a small number of donors, the genetic and exposure-history diversity represented was limited. Sampling was restricted to blood, and TCR repertoires in tissues likely differ from the TCR repertoires found in blood. Estimated clonotype richness was generally larger for naive than for memory subsets.

As concerns this clone: The target of this receptor is not known. Per-base quality was not reported, and no clone a single base away is much larger than it.

The CDR3 numbers 15 residues from cysteine through phenylalanine. Kept here is only the CDR3 DNA, which spans 45 bases and is read in frame from base 1. V gives up 5 bases and J gives up 2 bases, and the segment between their germline ends measures 12 bases. From a lookup of the germline V gene, CDR1 and CDR2 are SNHLY and FYNNEI. The donors were healthy, HIV-negative adults with no recently reported acute infections or vaccinations. Only Caucasian adults living in Nashville, Tennessee, USA were represented among the donors. CD4+ T cells were enriched by magnetic negative selection, after which naive cells were positively selected on CD45RA and the negative fraction was taken as the memory subset. Blood was obtained by leukapheresis, after which PBMCs were separated by Ficoll-Histopaque density gradient centrifugation and cryopreserved in liquid nitrogen vapor phase. Analytical flow cytometry was used to check the purity and quantity of each magnetically sorted T cell population. Each sorted fraction had its genomic DNA isolated and then quantified by UV absorbance on a Nanodrop 2000c.

Using the deep immunoSEQ assay, multiplex PCR amplified TCR CDR3 regions from genomic DNA. For each cell subset, the extracted genomic DNA was distributed evenly across all wells of several immunoSEQ 96-well plates, and each plate served as one replicate. Each replicate PCR for sorted subsets received about 0.2 ug genomic DNA, equal to roughly 29,000 T cell genomes. The purified libraries were quantified using a Qubit 3.0 fluorometer, sized with a Bioanalyzer 2100, and then quantified again using the KAPA Library Quantification kit. A separate single-read 150-cycle Illumina NextSeq 550 flow cell was used to sequence each immunoSEQ 96-well plate. The authors processed their data as follows. Because the immunoSEQ output included only junctional sequences and no quality scores, the filtering could not be the same as the filtering used for full-length reads. Sequences were annotated with PyIR, a Python wrapper for IgBLAST v1.9, using IMGT germline references to assign V/J genes and CDR3. Any read was removed if the V/J assignment was weak (E-value above 1e-6), the CDR3 was missing, or the read contained stop codons, out-of-frame junctions, or ambiguous translated residues. A V3J clonotype was defined by an identical inferred V gene, J gene, and CDR3 amino acid sequence. The percentage overlap between two repertoires was calculated by dividing the number of shared unique clonotypes by the size of the smaller repertoire. RTK rarefaction, the Chao1 estimator, and Recon v2.1 estimates of unobserved clonotypes were used to assess repertoire richness. Generation probabilities were computed with OLGA for all TCRbeta clonotypes obtained by the gDNA method from several donors. Sourced from immuneACCESS, this table was stored by TCRdb with only in-frame sequences that have V and J called. A share of the clones is absent; for the studies checked, an unresolved V gene accounts for under half, and the remainder has no known explanation. V and J calls and clone size are as listed in that table; D and trimming were resolved from the DNA. The sample has around 1.1 million clones on record, roughly 77% of them singletons. The top ten clones comprise 0.89% of the sample.

The sample comprised memory CD4+ T cells from PBMCs. What the cell subset or site label conveys for this sample: CD45RA-negative fraction. The V and J segments used are TRBV2 and TRBJ1-4, with TRBD1 as a weak D call on 6 bases. The sequence came from a young man in good health. Some clones in this sample may be carry-over from other donors' samples. The bases are TGTGCCAGCAGTCGAAGGGGGGGGACTAATGAAAAACTGTTTTTT. It is translated as CASSRRGGTNEKLFF. Reference TRBV2 and TRBJ1-4 genes cover what lies past the CDR3, so the full variable domain is EPEVTQTPSHQVTQMGQEVILRCVPISNHLYFYWYRQILGQKVEFLVSFYNNEISEKSEIFDDQFSVERPDGSNFTLKIRSTKLEDSAMYFCASSRRGGTNEKLFFGSGTQLSVL.